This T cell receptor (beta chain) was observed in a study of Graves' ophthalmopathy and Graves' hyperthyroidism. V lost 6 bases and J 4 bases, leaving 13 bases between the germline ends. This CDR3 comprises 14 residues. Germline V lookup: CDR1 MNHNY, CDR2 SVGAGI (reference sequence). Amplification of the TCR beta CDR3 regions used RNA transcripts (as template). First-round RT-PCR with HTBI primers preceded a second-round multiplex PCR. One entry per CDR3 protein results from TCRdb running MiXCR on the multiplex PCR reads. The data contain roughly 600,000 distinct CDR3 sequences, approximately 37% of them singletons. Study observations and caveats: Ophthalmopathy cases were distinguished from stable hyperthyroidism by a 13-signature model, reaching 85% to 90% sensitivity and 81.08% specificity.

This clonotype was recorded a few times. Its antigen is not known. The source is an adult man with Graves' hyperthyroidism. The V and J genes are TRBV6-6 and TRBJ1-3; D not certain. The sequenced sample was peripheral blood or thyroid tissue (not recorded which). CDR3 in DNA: TGTGCCAGCAGATTTCCAGGTCGCGGAAACACCATATATTTT. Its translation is CASRFPGRGNTIYF.